These T cell receptor beta chains were read from a single sample in a study of blood T cell repertoires in COVID-19. Some clones are missing from TCRdb's copy, which holds only in-frame ones; the method was immunoSEQ multiplex PCR. This table holds roughly 190,000 clones, roughly 87% found once. Specimen: peripheral blood. Source of these receptors: a woman aged 55-75 years with COVID-19, enrolled during active disease. The CDR3 runs from the conserved cysteine through the conserved F or W. The D gene is left open where the match is weak. Not every row has a clone size; where given, it reads once, few, many or a size class.

NA | TRBJ1-1 | TRBV9 | NA | CASSPFEAEAFF | TGTGCCAGCAGCCCCTTTGAGGCTGAAGCTTTCTTT
NA | TRBJ2-1 | TRBV11-2 | NA | CASSLGPSSYNEQFF | TGTGCCAGCAGCTTAGGGCCAAGCTCCTACAATGAGCAGTTCTTC
NA | TRBJ1-4 | TRBV2 | TRBD1 | CASSEAGTGSFNEKLFF | TGTGCCAGCAGTGAAGCCGGGACAGGTTCTTTTAATGAAAAACTGTTTTTT
few | TRBJ1-1 | TRBV6-1 | NA | CASSEMGRGAFF | TGTGCCAGCAGTGAAATGGGGAGGGGAGCTTTCTTT
NA | TRBJ2-3 | TRBV21-1 | NA | CASSKGRSSGRESTDTQYF | TGTGCCAGCAGCAAGGGTCGGAGTAGCGGGCGGGAGTCCACAGATACGCAGTATTTT
NA | TRBJ1-5 | TRBV10-2 | TRBD1 | CASSADRAAQPQHF | TGCGCCAGCAGTGCGGACAGGGCGGCTCAGCCCCAGCATTTT
NA | TRBJ2-2 | TRBV6-5 | TRBD1 | CASRVTGANTGELFF | TGTGCCAGCAGGGTGACAGGGGCGAACACCGGGGAGCTGTTTTTT
few | TRBJ2-5 | TRBV6-4 | NA | CASSGPSRGLETQYF | TGTGCCAGCAGTGGCCCTAGCAGGGGTTTGGAGACCCAGTACTTC
NA | TRBJ2-5 | TRBV18 | NA | CASSPLDRPETQYF | TGTGCCAGCTCACCCCTGGACAGACCAGAGACCCAGTACTTC
NA | TRBJ1-1 | TRBV5-4 | TRBD1 | CASSFLRQGGNTEAFF | TGTGCCAGCAGCTTTCTGAGACAGGGAGGGAACACTGAAGCTTTCTTT
NA | TRBJ2-5 | TRBV7-2 | NA | CASSLAGSETQYF | TGTGCCAGCAGCCTGGCGGGTTCGGAGACCCAGTACTTC
NA | TRBJ1-5 | TRBV27 | NA | CARTTGHNQPQHF | TGTGCCAGGACTACAGGGCACAATCAGCCCCAGCATTTT
NA | TRBJ2-3 | TRBV6-5 | TRBD2 | CASRSGTSGTDTQYF | TGTGCCAGCAGATCCGGGACTAGCGGCACAGATACGCAGTATTTT
NA | TRBJ2-3 | TRBV14 | TRBD2 | CASSQDSGWGLLTDTQYF | TGTGCCAGCAGCCAAGATTCAGGGTGGGGACTACTCACAGATACGCAGTATTTT
NA | TRBJ1-6 | TRBV28 | TRBD1 | CASNTGDSYNSPLHF | TGTGCCAGCAACACGGGGGACAGCTATAATTCACCCCTCCACTTT
NA | TRBJ2-7 | TRBV3-1/TRBV3-2 | NA | CASSQAKSYEQYF | TGTGCCAGCAGCCAAGCCAAATCCTACGAGCAGTACTTC
NA | TRBJ2-5 | TRBV2 | TRBD2 | CASSGASGGGGETQYF | TGTGCCAGCAGTGGAGCTAGCGGGGGGGGAGGTGAGACCCAGTACTTC
NA | TRBJ2-5 | TRBV7-2 | TRBD2 | CASSLVAGGETQYF | TGTGCCAGCAGCTTAGTAGCGGGAGGGGAGACCCAGTACTTC
NA | TRBJ1-5 | TRBV4-1 | NA | CASSPEGGNQPQHF | TGCGCCAGCAGCCCCGAGGGGGGCAATCAGCCCCAGCATTTT
NA | TRBJ2-5 | TRBV20-1 | TRBD1 | CSASGPDRGPEMVGTQYF | TGCAGTGCTAGTGGCCCGGACAGGGGGCCGGAGATGGTAGGGACCCAGTACTTC
NA | TRBJ1-6 | TRBV5-5 | NA | CASTWSREHNSPLHF | TGTGCCAGCACCTGGTCAAGGGAGCATAATTCACCCCTCCACTTT
NA | TRBJ2-3 | TRBV7-3 | TRBD2 | CASSPEAGTSGSDTQYF | TGTGCCAGCAGCCCTGAAGCCGGGACTAGCGGTTCAGATACGCAGTATTTT
once | TRBJ1-4 | TRBV18 | TRBD1 | CASSPGQGAEEKLFF | TGTGCCAGCTCTCCCGGACAGGGGGCAGAGGAAAAACTGTTTTTT
NA | TRBJ2-1 | TRBV27 | TRBD2 | CASTATGTTLYNEQFF | TGTGCCAGCACCGCTACCGGGACTACACTCTACAATGAGCAGTTCTTC
NA | TRBJ2-3 | TRBV6-2/TRBV6-3 | NA | CASSYSRRTDTQYF | TGTGCCAGCAGTTACTCGAGGAGGACAGATACGCAGTATTTT
NA | TRBJ1-2 | TRBV7-9 | NA | CASSFALGGYTF | TGTGCCAGCAGCTTCGCTTTGGGCGGCTACACCTTC
NA | TRBJ1-2 | TRBV28 | TRBD1 | CASTSGTGANYGYTF | TGTGCCAGCACCTCGGGGACAGGAGCTAACTATGGCTACACCTTC
few | TRBJ2-1 | TRBV9 | TRBD2 | CASSTWTSGGQKFF | TGTGCCAGCAGCACCTGGACTAGCGGGGGGCAAAAGTTCTTC
once | TRBJ2-6 | TRBV7-6 | NA | CASSLRPHTGGTGANVLTF | TGTGCCAGCAGCCTGCGTCCCCACACGGGGGGCACTGGGGCCAACGTCCTGACTTTC
NA | TRBJ2-1 | TRBV5-1 | TRBD1 | CASSFAVGTGANEQFF | TGCGCCAGCAGCTTTGCGGTCGGGACAGGGGCCAATGAGCAGTTCTTC
NA | TRBJ1-2 | TRBV19 | NA | CASTSFGGVNNYGYTF | TGTGCCAGTACCTCTTTCGGAGGGGTCAATAACTATGGCTACACCTTC
NA | TRBJ1-1 | TRBV18 | NA | CASSLRTAMDTEAFF | TGTGCCAGCTCACTCCGGACAGCGATGGACACTGAAGCTTTCTTT
once | TRBJ1-5 | TRBV7-2 | TRBD1 | CASSKTGVMDQPQHF | TGTGCCAGCAGCAAGACAGGGGTTATGGATCAGCCCCAGCATTTT
NA | TRBJ2-1 | TRBV6-6 | TRBD2 | CASSPSGTSGRSPSYNEQFF | TGTGCCAGCAGTCCCTCCGGGACTAGCGGGAGATCCCCATCCTACAATGAGCAGTTCTTC
NA | TRBJ1-2 | TRBV5-8 | TRBD1 | CASSRLKGQGYGYTF | TGTGCCAGCAGCCGTTTGAAAGGACAGGGCTATGGCTACACCTTC
NA | TRBJ1-2 | TRBV30 | TRBD1 | CAWTQDRFYGYTF | TGTGCCTGGACCCAGGACAGGTTCTATGGCTACACCTTC
NA | TRBJ1-4 | TRBV11-2 | NA | CASSLGTGGNEKLFF | TGTGCCAGCAGCTTAGGTACCGGTGGTAATGAAAAACTGTTTTTT
few | TRBJ1-5 | TRBV5-4 | NA | CASSLSPSVDQPQHF | TGTGCCAGCAGCTTGAGTCCATCGGTCGATCAGCCCCAGCATTTT
NA | TRBJ1-6 | TRBV6-2/TRBV6-3 | NA | CASSTAGRTYNSPLHF | TGTGCCAGCAGTACAGCCGGGAGGACCTATAATTCACCCCTCCACTTT
once | TRBJ1-3 | TRBV19 | NA | CASSETGSSGNTIYF | TGTGCCAGTAGTGAAACAGGTAGCTCTGGAAACACCATATATTTT
NA | TRBJ2-1 | TRBV5-1 | TRBD2 | CASSLRLAVYNEQFF | TGCGCCAGCAGCCTCAGACTAGCGGTCTACAATGAGCAGTTCTTC
few | TRBJ1-6 | TRBV19 | TRBD1 | CASSPQGAHNSPLHF | TGTGCCAGTAGTCCTCAGGGGGCTCACAATTCACCCCTCCACTTT
once | TRBJ1-3 | TRBV27 | NA | CASSPRSGNTIYF | TGTGCCAGCTCTCCCAGATCTGGAAACACCATATATTTT
NA | TRBJ2-5 | TRBV5-5 | TRBD1 | CASSFQGARQETQYF | TGTGCCAGCAGCTTTCAGGGGGCGCGGCAAGAGACCCAGTACTTC
NA | TRBJ2-1 | TRBV14 | TRBD1 | CASSQEEWTGRRNEQFF | TGTGCCAGCAGCCAAGAGGAGTGGACAGGGCGGAGAAATGAGCAGTTCTTC